This record covers a single T cell receptor beta chain. As yet, its antigen is unknown. The data were taken from a study of tumor-infiltrating lymphocytes in glioblastoma multiforme. The length of the CDR3 is 14 residues. Per the germline V gene, CDR1 is DFQATT and CDR2 is SNEGSKA (reference sequence). V gave up 0 bases and J gave up 4 bases, with 13 bases separating them. TCR beta libraries were built from RNA through three nested multiplex PCR rounds using modified ARM-PCR. A single record per CDR3 protein comes from TCRdb applying MiXCR to the multiplex PCR reads. The sample carries 12,000 to 15,000 distinct CDR3 sequences, roughly two thirds recorded once. General study findings and limits: Detected clone frequencies may not reflect cell counts, being RNA-based.

The source material was brain tumor tissue. The chain combines TRBV20-1 with TRBJ2-7; D call uncertain. The receptor was isolated from a male donor with glioblastoma. The CDR3, as DNA: TGCAGTGCTAGAGATCCCGGGCCCGGTTACGAGCAGTACTTC. Its protein product is CSARDPGPGYEQYF.